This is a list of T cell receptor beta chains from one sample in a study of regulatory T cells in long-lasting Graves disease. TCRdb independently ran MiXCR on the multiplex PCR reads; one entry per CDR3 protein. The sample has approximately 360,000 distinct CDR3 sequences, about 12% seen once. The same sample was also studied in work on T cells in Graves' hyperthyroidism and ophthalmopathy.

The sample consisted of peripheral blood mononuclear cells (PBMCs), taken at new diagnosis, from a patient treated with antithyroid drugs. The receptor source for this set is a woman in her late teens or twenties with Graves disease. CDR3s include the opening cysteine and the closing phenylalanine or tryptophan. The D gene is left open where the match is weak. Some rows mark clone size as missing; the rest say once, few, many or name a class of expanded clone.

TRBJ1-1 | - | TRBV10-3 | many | CAISESAGMNTEAFF | TGTGCCATCAGTGAGTCTGCAGGGATGAACACTGAAGCTTTCTTT
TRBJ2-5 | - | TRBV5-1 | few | CASSSGWQGQQETQYF | TGCGCCAGCAGCTCTGGGTGGCAGGGGCAGCAAGAGACCCAGTACTTC
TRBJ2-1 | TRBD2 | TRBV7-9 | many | CASSPRTSGGGEQFF | TGTGCCAGCAGCCCCCGGACTAGCGGGGGTGGTGAGCAGTTCTTC
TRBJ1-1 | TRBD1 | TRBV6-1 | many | CASSPGQGSAFF | TGTGCCAGCAGTCCGGGACAGGGGTCCGCTTTCTTT
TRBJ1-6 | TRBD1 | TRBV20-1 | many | CSARTGQGRSPLHF | TGCAGTGCTAGAACTGGACAGGGACGATCACCCCTCCACTTT
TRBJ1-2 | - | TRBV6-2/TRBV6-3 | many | CASSYESLYGYTF | TGTGCCAGCAGTTACGAGAGCCTCTATGGCTACACCTTC
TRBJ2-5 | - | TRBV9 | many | CASSEEARYQETQYF | TGTGCCAGCAGCGAGGAGGCGCGGTACCAAGAGACCCAGTACTTC
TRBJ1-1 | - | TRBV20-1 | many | CSAGRGSTEAFF | TGCAGTGCCGGGAGGGGTTCCACTGAAGCTTTCTTT
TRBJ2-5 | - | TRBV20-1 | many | CSARAPETQYF | TGCAGTGCTAGAGCTCCGGAGACCCAGTACTTC
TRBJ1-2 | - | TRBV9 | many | CASSSGQTTSSYGYTF | TGTGCCAGCAGCTCAGGACAGACCACTTCCTCCTATGGCTACACCTTC
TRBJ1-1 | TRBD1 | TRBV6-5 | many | CASSWGQPSTEAFF | TGTGCCAGCAGTTGGGGACAGCCGAGCACTGAAGCTTTCTTT
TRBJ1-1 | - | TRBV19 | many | CASSTREGTEAFF | TGTGCCAGTAGTACCCGGGAGGGGACTGAAGCTTTCTTT
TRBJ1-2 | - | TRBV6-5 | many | CASSLSGHYGYTF | TGTGCCAGCAGTTTATCGGGCCACTATGGCTACACCTTC
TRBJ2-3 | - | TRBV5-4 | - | CASSFYRESTDTQYF | TGTGCCAGCAGCTTTTACAGGGAGAGCACAGATACGCAGTATTTT
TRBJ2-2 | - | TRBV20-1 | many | CSARPGGRDTGELFF | TGCAGTGCTCGCCCGGGGGGCCGGGACACCGGGGAGCTGTTTTTT
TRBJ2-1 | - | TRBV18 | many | CASSPANNEQFF | TGTGCCAGCTCACCGGCGAACAATGAGCAGTTCTTC
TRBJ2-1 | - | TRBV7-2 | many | CASTPRTGDSEQFF | TGTGCCAGCACCCCACGAACCGGGGATAGTGAGCAGTTCTTC
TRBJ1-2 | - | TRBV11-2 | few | CASSFPPGADYGYTF | TGTGCCAGCAGCTTTCCACCAGGGGCCGACTATGGCTACACCTTC
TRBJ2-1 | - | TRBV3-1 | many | CASSDHNEQFF | TGTGCCAGCAGCGACCACAATGAGCAGTTCTTC
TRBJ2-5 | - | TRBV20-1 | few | CSAMPGAALQETQYF | TGCAGTGCTATGCCGGGGGCGGCCCTCCAAGAGACCCAGTACTTC
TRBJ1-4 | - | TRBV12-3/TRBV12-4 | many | CASSFRRYEKLFF | TGTGCCAGCAGTTTTCGTCGGTATGAAAAACTGTTTTTT
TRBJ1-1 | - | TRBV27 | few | CASSLRAGVMNTEAFF | TGTGCCAGCAGTTTAAGGGCAGGGGTTATGAACACTGAAGCTTTCTTT
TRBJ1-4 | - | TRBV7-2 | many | CASSPRKGSNEKLFF | TGTGCCAGCAGCCCTAGGAAGGGAAGTAATGAAAAACTGTTTTTT
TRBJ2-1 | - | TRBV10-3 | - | CAISERHYNEQFF | TGTGCCATCAGTGAGAGACACTACAATGAGCAGTTCTTC
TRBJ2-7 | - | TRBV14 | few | CASSQYLGVEQYF | TGTGCCAGCAGCCAGTATTTAGGGGTCGAGCAGTACTTC
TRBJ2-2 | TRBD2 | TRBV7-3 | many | CASSFGLAGSSGELFF | TGTGCCAGCAGCTTCGGACTAGCGGGATCTTCCGGGGAGCTGTTTTTT
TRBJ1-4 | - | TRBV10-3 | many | CAISDPGQGNSYQKLFF | TGTGCCATCAGTGACCCCGGCCAGGGAAACTCCTATCAAAAACTGTTTTTT
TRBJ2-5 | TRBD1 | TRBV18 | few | CAGSPQPTGARETQYF | TGTGCCGGCTCACCCCAACCGACAGGGGCGAGGGAGACCCAGTACTTC
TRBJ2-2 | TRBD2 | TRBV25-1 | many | CASSPRTSGRAYTGELFF | TGTGCCAGCAGTCCGAGGACTAGCGGGAGGGCCTATACCGGGGAGCTGTTTTTT
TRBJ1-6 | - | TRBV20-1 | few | CSASNLGSYNSPLHF | TGCAGTGCTAGTAATCTGGGCTCCTATAATTCACCCCTCCACTTT
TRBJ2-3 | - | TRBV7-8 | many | CASSGISADTQYF | TGTGCCAGCAGCGGCATTAGTGCAGATACGCAGTATTTT
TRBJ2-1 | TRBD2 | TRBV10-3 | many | CAISGGSSNEQFF | TGTGCCATCAGTGGCGGGAGTAGCAATGAGCAGTTCTTC
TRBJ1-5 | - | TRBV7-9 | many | CASSLGFNQPQHF | TGTGCCAGCAGCTTGGGATTCAATCAGCCCCAGCATTTT
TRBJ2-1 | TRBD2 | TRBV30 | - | CAWSGIAGNNEQFF | TGTGCCTGGAGTGGAATAGCGGGCAACAATGAGCAGTTCTTC
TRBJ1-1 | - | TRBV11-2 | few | CASSLAAGPLRGTEAFF | TGTGCCAGCAGCTTAGCGGCAGGGCCCTTAAGGGGCACTGAAGCTTTCTTT
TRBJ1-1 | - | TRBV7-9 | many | CASSRDPEAFF | TGTGCCAGCAGCCGGGATCCCGAAGCTTTCTTT
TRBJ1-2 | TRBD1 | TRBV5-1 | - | CASSQGESYGYTF | TGCGCCAGCAGCCAGGGGGAGAGCTATGGCTACACCTTC
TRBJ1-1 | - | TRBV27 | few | CASTQRGVWTEAFF | TGTGCCAGCACCCAAAGGGGGGTATGGACTGAAGCTTTCTTT
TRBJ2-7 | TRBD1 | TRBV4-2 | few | CASSLHSRTGTYEQYF | TGTGCCAGCAGCCTCCACTCCAGGACAGGAACCTACGAGCAGTACTTC
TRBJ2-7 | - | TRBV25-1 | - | CASSESLSYEQYF | TGTGCCAGCAGTGAATCCCTCTCCTACGAGCAGTACTTC
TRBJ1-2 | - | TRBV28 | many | CASRGGDPGYTF | TGTGCCAGCAGGGGAGGGGACCCTGGCTACACCTTC
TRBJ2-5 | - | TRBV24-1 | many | CATSDEFQETQYF | TGTGCCACCAGTGATGAGTTTCAGGAGACCCAGTACTTC
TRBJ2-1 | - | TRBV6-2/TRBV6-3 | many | CASSLVWATRAYNEQFF | TGTGCCAGCAGTCTTGTATGGGCTACCAGAGCCTACAATGAGCAGTTCTTC
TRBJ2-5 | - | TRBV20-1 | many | CSAGRFGQETQYF | TGCAGTGCGGGTAGATTTGGCCAGGAGACCCAGTACTTC
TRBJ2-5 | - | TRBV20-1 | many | CSARELGQGAPQYF | TGCAGTGCTAGAGAGCTGGGCCAAGGCGCCCCCCAGTACTTC
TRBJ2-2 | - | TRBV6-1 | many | CASRLHGSSGELFF | TGTGCCAGCAGATTGCACGGAAGCAGCGGGGAGCTGTTTTTT
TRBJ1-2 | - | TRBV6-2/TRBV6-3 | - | CASTGRTNAYGYTF | TGTGCCAGCACGGGCAGGACGAATGCCTATGGCTACACCTTC
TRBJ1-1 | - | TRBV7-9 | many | CASSFPLGTFF | TGTGCCAGCAGCTTTCCCTTGGGGACTTTCTTT
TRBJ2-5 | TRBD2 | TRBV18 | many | CASSPASGGQETQYF | TGTGCCAGCTCACCAGCTAGCGGGGGCCAAGAGACCCAGTACTTC
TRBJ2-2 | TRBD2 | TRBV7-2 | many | CASSASLGGAPGELFF | TGTGCCAGCAGCGCGAGTCTCGGGGGGGCCCCCGGGGAGCTGTTTTTT
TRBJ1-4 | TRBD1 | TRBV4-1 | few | CASSHVYPGQSNEKLFF | TGCGCCAGCAGCCATGTCTACCCGGGACAGTCTAATGAAAAACTGTTTTTT
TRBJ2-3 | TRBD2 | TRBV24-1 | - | CATSDPAGGGTDTQYF | TGTGCCACCAGTGACCCAGCGGGGGGTGGCACAGATACGCAGTATTTT
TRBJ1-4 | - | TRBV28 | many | CASTEVGAGNEKLFF | TGTGCCAGCACCGAAGTGGGGGCCGGTAATGAAAAACTGTTTTTT
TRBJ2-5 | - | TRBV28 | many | CASSFASAQETQYF | TGTGCCAGCAGTTTTGCCTCTGCCCAAGAGACCCAGTACTTC
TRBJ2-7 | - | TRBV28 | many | CASSPTRFRGGGEQYF | TGTGCCAGCAGCCCCACCCGATTCAGGGGGGGGGGCGAGCAGTACTTC